This note documents a single T cell receptor beta chain sequence. Antigen unknown. The sample contains more than one DNA sequence encoding this CDR3. The PCR contained 60 Vbeta and 13 Jbeta primers. As processed by the authors: Roughly 10 million shared chains were among approximately 87 million unique TCR beta chains counted in a later analysis. TCRdb's copy holds only in-frame clones and misses some; the assay was immunoSEQ multiplex PCR. V, J and clone size are taken as reported in that table, and D and trimming were inferred from the DNA itself. The sample contains a few hundred thousand clones, around 90% of which appear only once. This specimen comes from a study of cytomegalovirus exposure and HLA in healthy donors. General study findings and limits: Later analysis associated a missense DCLRE1C variant with TCR beta V- and J-gene trimming. The records held CMV serostatus as the only immune exposure information.

The clonotype originates from a woman aged 18-35 years in good health and CMV-seronegative. The material sequenced was PBMCs.

For the CDR3, the DNA is TGTGCCAGCAGTGAAGGGGCAGGGTGGAACACTGAAGCTTTCTTT. It codes for CASSEGAGWNTEAFF. The chain couples TRBV6-1 to TRBJ1-1, with D perhaps matching TRBD1 (5 bases). This CDR3 is built from 15 residues. Deletions cut 1 base from V and 1 base from J, with 10 bases between. Looked up from germline, CDR1 is MNHNS and CDR2 is SASEGT.